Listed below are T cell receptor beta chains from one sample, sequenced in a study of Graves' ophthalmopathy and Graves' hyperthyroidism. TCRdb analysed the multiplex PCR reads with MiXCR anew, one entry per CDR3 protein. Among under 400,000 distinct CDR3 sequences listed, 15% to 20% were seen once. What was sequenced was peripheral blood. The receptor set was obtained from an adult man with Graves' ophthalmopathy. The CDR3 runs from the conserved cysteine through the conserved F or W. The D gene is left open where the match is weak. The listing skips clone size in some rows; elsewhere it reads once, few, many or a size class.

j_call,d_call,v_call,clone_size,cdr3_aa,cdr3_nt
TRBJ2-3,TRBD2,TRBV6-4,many,CASTTGLAGTWDTDTQYF,TGTGCCAGCACTACGGGACTAGCGGGGACCTGGGACACAGATACGCAGTATTTT
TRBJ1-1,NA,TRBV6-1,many,CASSGLVERDGTEAFF,TGTGCCAGCAGTGGGTTGGTTGAGAGGGATGGCACTGAAGCTTTCTTT
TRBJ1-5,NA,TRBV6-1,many,CASSVRGGQPQHF,TGTGCCAGCAGTGTTCGAGGTGGTCAGCCCCAGCATTTT
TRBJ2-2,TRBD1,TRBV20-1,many,CSARQGARTGELFF,TGCAGTGCTAGACAGGGGGCGCGGACCGGGGAGCTGTTTTTT
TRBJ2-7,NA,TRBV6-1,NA,CASSEALRANGSAYEQSF,TGTGCCAGCAGTGAAGCGCTTCGAGCTAACGGGTCCGCCTACGAGCAGTCCTTC
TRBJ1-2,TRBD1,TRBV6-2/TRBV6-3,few,CASSYVTGANYGYTF,TGTGCCAGCAGTTACGTGACAGGGGCTAACTATGGCTACACCTTC
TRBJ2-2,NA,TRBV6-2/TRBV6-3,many,CASSTVYPVNTGELFF,TGTGCCAGCTCCACGGTCTATCCGGTCAACACCGGGGAGCTGTTTTTT
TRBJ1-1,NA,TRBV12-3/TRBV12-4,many,CASSFGRDTEAFF,TGTGCCAGCAGTTTTGGGAGGGACACTGAAGCTTTCTTT
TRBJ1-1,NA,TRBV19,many,CASSIQGFGNTEAFF,TGTGCCAGTAGTATACAGGGGTTTGGGAACACTGAAGCTTTCTTT
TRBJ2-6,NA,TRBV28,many,CASSLWGAGSGANVLTF,TGTGCCAGCAGTTTATGGGGAGCCGGTTCTGGGGCCAACGTCCTGACTTTC
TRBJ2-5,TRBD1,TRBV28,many,CASSATGRKTQYF,TGTGCCAGCAGCGCGACAGGGAGAAAGACCCAGTACTTC
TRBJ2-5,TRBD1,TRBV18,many,CASSPDRQGRETQYF,TGTGCCAGCTCACCCGATCGACAGGGACGGGAGACCCAGTACTTC
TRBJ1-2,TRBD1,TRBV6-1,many,CASRLTGANYGYTF,TGTGCCAGCAGGCTGACAGGGGCCAACTATGGCTACACCTTC
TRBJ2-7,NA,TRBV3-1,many,CASSHRGTDYEQYF,TGTGCCAGCAGCCACCGCGGGACAGACTACGAGCAGTACTTC
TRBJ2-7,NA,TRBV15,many,CATSTDRTENYYEQYF,TGTGCCACCAGCACCGATAGGACGGAGAATTATTACGAGCAGTACTTC
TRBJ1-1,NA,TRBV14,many,CASSQEWGVAEAFF,TGTGCCAGCAGCCAAGAATGGGGGGTGGCTGAAGCTTTCTTT
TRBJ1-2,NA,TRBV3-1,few,CASSQRLASSYGYIF,TGTGCCAGCAGCCAACGACTAGCTTCGTCCTATGGCTACATCTTC
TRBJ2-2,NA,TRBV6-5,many,CASSLTENTGELFF,TGTGCCAGCAGTTTGACAGAGAACACCGGGGAGCTGTTTTTT
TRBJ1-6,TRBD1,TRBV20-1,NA,CSARDRAGGSSYNSPLHF,TGCAGTGCTAGAGATCGGGCAGGGGGCAGTTCCTATAATTCACCCCTCCACTTT
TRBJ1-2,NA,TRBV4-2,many,CASSQDGGGGNNYGYTF,TGTGCCAGCAGCCAAGATGGGGGAGGGGGAAATAACTATGGCTACACCTTC
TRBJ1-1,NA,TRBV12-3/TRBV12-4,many,CASSLHRPYTEAFF,TGTGCCAGCAGTTTACACAGGCCATACACTGAAGCTTTCTTT
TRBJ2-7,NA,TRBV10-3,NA,CAISESRPGEQYF,TGTGCCATCAGTGAGTCTAGGCCGGGGGAGCAGTACTTC
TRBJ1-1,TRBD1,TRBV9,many,CASSATGPNTEAFF,TGTGCCAGCAGCGCGACAGGGCCGAACACTGAAGCTTTCTTT
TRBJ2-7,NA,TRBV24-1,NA,CATQSIGSSYEQSF,TGTGCCACCCAGTCCATCGGGAGCTCCTACGAGCAGTCCTTC
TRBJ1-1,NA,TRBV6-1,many,CASGGAEAFF,TGTGCCAGCGGCGGGGCTGAAGCTTTCTTT
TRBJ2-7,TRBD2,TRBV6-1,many,CASSRLAGGLFYEQYF,TGTGCCAGCAGTCGGCTAGCGGGAGGACTTTTCTACGAGCAGTACTTC
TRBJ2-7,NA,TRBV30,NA,CAWSPTDYEQYF,TGTGCCTGGAGCCCGACAGACTACGAGCAGTACTTC
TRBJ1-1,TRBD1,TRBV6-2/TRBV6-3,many,CASRPPGQGAGTEAFF,TGTGCCAGCAGACCACCGGGACAGGGGGCAGGTACTGAAGCTTTCTTT
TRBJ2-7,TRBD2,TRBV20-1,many,CSAPTRGRYEQYF,TGCAGTGCCCCGACGCGGGGGAGGTACGAGCAGTACTTC
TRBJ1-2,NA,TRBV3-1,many,CASSQGMGAHYGYTF,TGTGCCAGCAGCCAAGGCATGGGAGCCCACTATGGCTACACCTTC
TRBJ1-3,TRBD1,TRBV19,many,CASSPTDRGTSSGNTIYF,TGTGCCAGTAGTCCAACGGACAGGGGAACTTCATCTGGAAACACCATATATTTT
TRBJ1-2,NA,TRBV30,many,CAWRPGGGDGYTF,TGTGCCTGGAGACCCGGGGGAGGGGATGGCTACACCTTC
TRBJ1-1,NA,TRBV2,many,CASSEGLANTEAFF,TGTGCCAGCAGTGAAGGGTTGGCGAACACTGAAGCTTTCTTT
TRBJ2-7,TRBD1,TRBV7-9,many,CASSQFHRDRGYEQYF,TGTGCCAGCAGCCAATTCCACCGGGACAGGGGTTACGAGCAGTACTTC
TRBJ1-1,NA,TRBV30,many,CASMPTVNTEAFF,TGTGCCTCTATGCCGACGGTGAACACTGAAGCTTTCTTT
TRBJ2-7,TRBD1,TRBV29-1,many,CSVLTGTTYEQYF,TGCAGCGTCCTGACAGGGACCACCTACGAGCAGTACTTC
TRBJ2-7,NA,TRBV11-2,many,CASSLARDSYEQYF,TGTGCCAGCAGCTTAGCCCGGGACTCCTACGAGCAGTACTTC
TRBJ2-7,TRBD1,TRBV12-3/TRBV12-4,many,CASTWGTGTYEQYF,TGTGCCAGCACCTGGGGGACAGGGACCTACGAGCAGTACTTC
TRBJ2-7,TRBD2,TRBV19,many,CASSIDGTSGSYEQYF,TGTGCCAGTAGTATAGATGGGACTAGCGGGAGCTACGAGCAGTACTTC
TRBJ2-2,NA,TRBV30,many,CAWRRANTGELFF,TGTGCCTGGAGACGGGCGAACACCGGGGAGCTGTTTTTT
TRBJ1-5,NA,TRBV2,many,CASSQGKESNQPQHF,TGTGCCAGCTCCCAGGGGAAGGAGAGCAATCAGCCCCAGCATTTT
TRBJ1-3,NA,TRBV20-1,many,CSAKNGNSGNTIYF,TGCAGTGCTAAGAACGGGAACTCTGGAAACACCATATATTTT
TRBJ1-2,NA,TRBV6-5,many,CASGMTASWGYTF,TGTGCCAGCGGAATGACAGCGTCTTGGGGCTACACCTTC
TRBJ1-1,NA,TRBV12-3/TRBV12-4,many,CASSTETNTEAFF,TGTGCCAGCAGCACCGAGACGAACACTGAAGCTTTCTTT
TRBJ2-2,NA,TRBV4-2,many,CASSQELRELFF,TGTGCCAGCAGCCAAGAACTAAGGGAGCTGTTTTTT
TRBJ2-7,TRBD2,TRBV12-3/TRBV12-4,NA,CASRTSGTSYEQYF,TGTGCCAGCAGAACTAGCGGGACAAGTTACGAGCAGTACTTC
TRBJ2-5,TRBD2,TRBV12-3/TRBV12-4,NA,CASTLTSGSLTQYF,TGTGCCAGCACATTGACTAGCGGGAGTTTGACCCAGTACTTC
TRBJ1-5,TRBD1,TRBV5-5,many,CASSRVGGVDQPQHF,TGTGCCAGCAGCCGCGTAGGGGGCGTGGATCAGCCCCAGCATTTT
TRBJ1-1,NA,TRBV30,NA,CAWIRLNTEALF,TGTGCCTGGATTCGGCTGAACACTGAAGCTTTATTT
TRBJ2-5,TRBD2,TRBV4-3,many,CASSHDTSGGYQETQYF,TGCGCCAGCAGCCACGATACTAGCGGAGGATACCAAGAGACCCAGTACTTC
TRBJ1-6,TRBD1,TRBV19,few,CASSPTTGEYNSPLHF,TGTGCCAGTAGTCCCACGACAGGGGAATATAATTCACCCCTCCACTTT
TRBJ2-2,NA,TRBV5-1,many,CASSSGVSTRTGELFF,TGCGCCAGCAGCTCGGGGGTGTCGACCAGGACCGGGGAGCTGTTTTTT
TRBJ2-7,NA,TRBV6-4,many,CASSYRTPSYEQYF,TGTGCCAGCAGTTACAGGACTCCTTCCTACGAGCAGTACTTC
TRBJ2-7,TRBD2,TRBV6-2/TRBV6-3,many,CASKAGTSVSYEQYF,TGTGCCAGCAAAGCCGGGACTAGCGTATCCTACGAGCAGTACTTC
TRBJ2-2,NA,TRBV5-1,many,CASSLEANTGELFF,TGCGCCAGCAGCTTAGAAGCGAACACCGGGGAGCTGTTTTTT
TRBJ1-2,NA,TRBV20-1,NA,CSARRGGVYTF,TGCAGCGCTAGGAGGGGAGGGGTCTACACCTTC
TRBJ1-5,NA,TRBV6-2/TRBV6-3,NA,CASRPASRGANQPQHF,TGTGCCAGCAGACCGGCCTCGCGGGGGGCCAATCAGCCCCAGCATTTT
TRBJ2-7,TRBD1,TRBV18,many,CASSPRDSPRPDEQYF,TGTGCCAGCTCACCCCGGGACAGTCCTCGACCCGACGAGCAGTACTTC
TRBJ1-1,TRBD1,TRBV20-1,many,CSARDQQGDPEAFF,TGCAGTGCTAGAGATCAACAGGGGGACCCTGAAGCTTTCTTT